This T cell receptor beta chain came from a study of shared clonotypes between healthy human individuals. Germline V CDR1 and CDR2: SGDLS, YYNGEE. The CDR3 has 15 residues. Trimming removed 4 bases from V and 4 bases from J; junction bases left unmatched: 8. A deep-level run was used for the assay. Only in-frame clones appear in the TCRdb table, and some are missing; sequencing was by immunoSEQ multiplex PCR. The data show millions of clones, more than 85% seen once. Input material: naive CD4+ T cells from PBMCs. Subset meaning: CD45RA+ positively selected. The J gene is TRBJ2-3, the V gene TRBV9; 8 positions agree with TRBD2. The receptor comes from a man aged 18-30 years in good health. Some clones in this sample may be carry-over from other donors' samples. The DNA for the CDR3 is TGTGCCAGCAGCCCCATCGGGACTAGACCAGATACGCAGTATTTT. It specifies CASSPIGTRPDTQYF.